Listed below are T cell receptor beta chains from one sample, sequenced in a study of T cell repertoires in cytomegalovirus infection. TCRdb reprocessed the reads via MiXCR and lists one record per CDR3 protein. The profile shows about 770,000 distinct CDR3 sequences, just under 30% of them singletons. These receptors' targets are unknown. The sequenced sample was cultured CD8+ T cells from PBMCs, obtained from culture after CMV antigen stimulation. Receptor source: a human donor in good health (CMV status not recorded). Some clones in this sample may be carry-over from other donors' samples. The CDR3 runs from the conserved cysteine through the conserved F or W. A D gene is named only where the DNA matches it firmly. Expanded clones get a size class; other rows say once, few or many, or leave the size out.

TRBV6-1	-	-	TRBJ1-2	TGTGCCAGCAGTCACCGGACAGAGATGGCCTTC	CASSHRTEMAF
TRBV6-4	few	-	TRBJ2-3	TGTGCCAGCAGTTACAGCGAGAGCACAGATACGCAGTATTTT	CASSYSESTDTQYF
TRBV4-1	-	-	TRBJ2-3	TGCGCCAGCACAGATTCTAGCACAGATACGCAGTATTTT	CASTDSSTDTQYF
TRBV6-4	-	-	TRBJ2-1	TGTGCCAGCAGTGACCAGGGGGGCTCCTACAATGAGCAGTTCTTC	CASSDQGGSYNEQFF
TRBV24-1	once	TRBD1	TRBJ2-5	TGTGCCACCAGTGATCCGGGACAGGGTTGGCCCTTTGAAGAGACCCAGTACTTC	CATSDPGQGWPFEETQYF
TRBV11-2	-	TRBD1	TRBJ2-3	TGTGCCAGCAGCTTAGAAGTGGGAAGGGGGCGCAAAGGAGATACGCAGTATTTT	CASSLEVGRGRKGDTQYF
TRBV19	many	-	TRBJ1-5	TGTGCCAGTAGTATACGGGGTGGCAATCAGCCCCAGCATTTT	CASSIRGGNQPQHF
TRBV9	-	-	TRBJ2-2	TGTGCCAGCAGCGTAGTTTTATCCGGGGAGCTGTTTTTT	CASSVVLSGELFF
TRBV19	few	TRBD2	TRBJ2-7	TGTGCCAGTAGTATCGCCGGGAGGGGGGGATACGAGCAGTACTTC	CASSIAGRGGYEQYF
TRBV7-2	medium-sized	TRBD1	TRBJ1-5	TGTGCCAGCAGCTTACGCCGGACAGGGGATAGGAGCAATCAGCCCCAGCATTTT	CASSLRRTGDRSNQPQHF
TRBV7-9	few	-	TRBJ2-5	TGTGCCAGCAGCTTGGTGACCCAAGAGACCCAGTACTTC	CASSLVTQETQYF
TRBV27	-	TRBD2	TRBJ2-1	TGTGCCAGCAAATCCGGGGGGGCTGATAATGAGCAGTTCTTC	CASKSGGADNEQFF
TRBV7-9	few	-	TRBJ1-4	TGTGCCAGCAGCTTAGGGCCCCAGCGTAATGAAAAACTGTTTTTT	CASSLGPQRNEKLFF
TRBV29-1	-	-	TRBJ1-2	TGCAGCGTTCAGTGGGAGACGGATGGCTACACCTTC	CSVQWETDGYTF
TRBV7-3	-	TRBD1	TRBJ2-2	TGTGCCAGCAGCTTCTTGGGGACAGGGGGCACCGGGGAGCTGTTTTTT	CASSFLGTGGTGELFF
TRBV7-9	-	-	TRBJ2-7	TGTGCCAGCAGCTCGGACACCGAATTTCGCGAGCAGTACTTC	CASSSDTEFREQYF
TRBV23-1	-	-	TRBJ1-6	TGCGCCAGCAGTCAAGAGCAGTGGACGAGCGACGGAAAGACCTATAATTCACCCCTCCACTTT	CASSQEQWTSDGKTYNSPLHF
TRBV12-3/TRBV12-4	-	-	TRBJ2-3	TGTGCCAGCACCGGAGAAGGCAGTTTATACGCAGATACGCAGTATTTT	CASTGEGSLYADTQYF
TRBV7-6	few	-	TRBJ2-3	TGTGCCAGCAGCTTAGGGGAACTGATCCGGGCGGGGGATACGCAGTATTTT	CASSLGELIRAGDTQYF
TRBV4-1	many	-	TRBJ1-2	TGCGCCAGCAGCCAAGACAGCCTCTATGGCTACACCTTC	CASSQDSLYGYTF
TRBV28	once	-	TRBJ2-5	TGTGCCAGCAGTTCGCGGGACTGGGTATGGGAGACCCAGTACTTC	CASSSRDWVWETQYF
TRBV12-5	-	-	TRBJ1-2	TGTGCTAGTGGCCCGGACATTAACTATGGCTACACCTTC	CASGPDINYGYTF
TRBV20-1	-	TRBD1	TRBJ2-1	TGCAGTGCTAGAGCTCCGGACAGGGACACATACAATGAGCAGTTCTTC	CSARAPDRDTYNEQFF
TRBV27	-	TRBD1	TRBJ2-7	TGTGCCAGCAGTGCCGGGACAGGGTTTGAGCAGTACTTC	CASSAGTGFEQYF
TRBV12-3/TRBV12-4	once	-	TRBJ1-1	TGTGCCAGCAGTCCAGGGACTGTGAATGCTTTCTTT	CASSPGTVNAFF
TRBV7-2	-	-	TRBJ2-5	TGTGCCAGCAGCTTCTTGACGGCCCCAGGAGGAGAGACCCAGTACTTC	CASSFLTAPGGETQYF
TRBV4-1	-	-	TRBJ2-3	TGCGCCAGCAGCCAAGCCTTCCCCGGGCCTGGTCTCGCAGATACGCAGTATTTT	CASSQAFPGPGLADTQYF
TRBV7-9	few	-	TRBJ1-1	TGTGCCACCAATTTAGGGGGTAACACTGAAGCTTTCTTT	CATNLGGNTEAFF
TRBV12-3/TRBV12-4	few	-	TRBJ1-6	TGTGCCAGCAGTTTAGGGGTCCCATGGTTGGGTTCACCCCTCCACTTT	CASSLGVPWLGSPLHF
TRBV20-1	-	-	TRBJ1-1	TGCAGTGCTAGGAATAGTCCGGCACCCGGGAGCACTGAAGCTTTCTTT	CSARNSPAPGSTEAFF
TRBV2	-	-	TRBJ1-5	TGTGCCAGCAAGCAGGGCGGGTGGGTTAGCAATCAGCCCCAGCATTTT	CASKQGGWVSNQPQHF
TRBV19	once	-	TRBJ1-2	TGTGCCAGTACCCCCGGGACTAATTATGGCTACACCTTC	CASTPGTNYGYTF